The text below deals with one TCR beta chain. No antigen is known for it. Base qualities are missing; no much larger clone stands one base away. The CDR3 contains 17 residues, cysteine and phenylalanine counted. Only CDR3 DNA is held: 51 bases, read in frame from base 1. Ends trimmed: V by 7 bases, J by 0 bases; bases unmatched to a gene: 8. This sample stems from a study of post-analysis software for immune sequencing data (dated by TCRdb to the mid-2010s). Looking at the study overall: The recorded disease courses included relapsing-remitting, secondary progressive and progressive-relapsing multiple sclerosis, and some patients had no subtype annotation. Patient repertoires were compared against roughly 10 previously published healthy control repertoires from donors aged about 6 to 27 years. A subset of samples was prepared in parallel using single-end sample barcoding, then pooled and co-amplified after Illumina adapter ligation. Results and caveats for the whole study, not just this receptor: The multiple sclerosis patient group was slightly younger than the control group. When samples were clustered directly using the F measure, samples prepared in the same batch co-clustered strongly, which prompted a batch-effect correction. Significantly lower normalized Chao1 diversity was found in multiple sclerosis patients than in controls, suggesting substantial peripheral T-cell clonal expansion. A handful of TRBV segments, including TRBV5-6, TRBV5-1 and TRBV20-1, were significantly more frequent in patients than controls.

Libraries were built with PCR. The listed sequencing device is Illumina HiSeq 2500. To reduce PCR and sequencing biases, unique molecular identifiers were incorporated into the TCR beta cDNA libraries. Per 1 to 10 million input T cells, approximately 500,000 cDNA molecules were obtained, such that each molecule approximated one T cell. The same protocol used for the earlier healthy control dataset was applied to prepare and sequence the patient libraries. Samples belonging to the same batch were prepared together, multiplexed and sequenced on a shared HiSeq lane. In the source study's methods: Raw barcoded reads were processed with MIGEC, and single-read molecular identifier groups were discarded before consensus assembly and CDR3 extraction. VDJtools was used for post-analysis of the clonotype tables, with diversity normalized by down-sampling every dataset to the smallest sample size. Repertoire overlap clustering matched CDR3 amino acid but not nucleotide sequences to correct batch-related cross-sample contamination. TCRdb reanalyzed the raw reads on its own, using fastp at Q25 for trimming and MiXCR for clone calling, and kept in-frame beta chains. A single entry per CDR3 protein holds the most common genes and DNA from its merged rows. TCRdb assigned the V and J calls; the authors' analysis was not used. Here the sample has roughly 870,000 distinct CDR3 sequences; roughly half occur a single time. Jointly, the top ten make up roughly 4.4% of the sample.

TCR beta repertoires were profiled from peripheral blood of about a dozen young patients with multiple sclerosis to demonstrate the VDJtools post-analysis software. The multiple sclerosis patients were children and adolescents ranging in age from about 6 to 17 years. Here the chain combines TRBV12-3 or TRBV12-4 and TRBJ2-7, and 14 junction bases match TRBD2. The origin of this receptor is a girl between 5 and 17 years old with multiple sclerosis. Sequencing input: blood. The nucleotide sequence reads as follows: TGTGCCAGCACAGGACTAGCGGGGGGATTGAGCTCCTACGAGCAGTACTTC. Its translation reads: CASTGLAGGLSSYEQYF.